This T cell receptor (beta chain) emerged from a study of OX40 agonist ivuxolimab in advanced cancers. The study's findings and limits: People who partly responded at 0.1-3.0 mg/kg had some of the least clonal expansion seen.

V lost 3 bases to trimming and J lost 0 bases; unmatched junction nucleotides: 3. CDR3 length equals 16 residues. Germline V lookup: CDR1 SGHRS, CDR2 YFSETQ. TCRdb keeps only in-frame clones here, not all; method: immunoSEQ multiplex PCR. In the table there are 98,000 or so clones, 89% of which are singletons. Regarding this clone: Its antigen is undetermined.

This chain links TRBV5-1 with TRBJ2-6, with 7 bases aligning to TRBD1. The sample in question was CD4+ or CD8+ T cells sorted from blood, obtained in a trial of the OX40 agonist ivuxolimab. This clonotype was sampled from an adult with an advanced solid tumor such as melanoma, head and neck, liver or kidney cancer. The CDR3 nucleotides are TGCGCCAGCAGCTGGACAGGATCCTCTGGGGCCAACGTCCTGACTTTC. It codes for CASSWTGSSGANVLTF.